This T cell receptor (beta chain) derives from a study of T-cell reconstitution after alpha-beta-depleted transplantation in children. Study-wide results and limits: Reportedly, roughly two months post-transplant, alpha-beta T cells arose from several hundred expanded graft clones. Surviving recipient T cells and thymic progenitors underlay high day-60 TCRbeta diversity in some patients. Newly produced T cells mostly provided counts and TCRbeta diversity after one year, as hyperexpanded clones declined.

This clonotype was detected many times. Its antigen is currently unknown. The library targeted TCRbeta and was prepared with unique molecular identifiers. TCRdb re-called the PCR reads with MiXCR, one entry per CDR3 protein. This table has 200,000 to 300,000 distinct CDR3 sequences, approximately 8.9% appearing once. This clonotype was obtained from a male patient between 10 and 17 years old who had a stem cell transplant for acute lymphoblastic leukemia, so the T cells may come from the graft donor. The input for sequencing was PBMCs, mostly from graft donor cells, taken 180 days after TCRalphabeta/CD19-depleted stem cell transplant.

CDR3 in amino acids: CASSVDGLQGNQPQHF. CDR3 in DNA: TGTGCCAGCAGCGTTGATGGGCTTCAAGGGAATCAGCCCCAGCATTTT. The rearrangement uses TRBV12-3 or TRBV12-4 and TRBJ1-5; D unresolved. With 6 bases removed from V and 4 bases from J, the gap between germline ends came to 19 bases. The CDR3 runs to 16 residues.